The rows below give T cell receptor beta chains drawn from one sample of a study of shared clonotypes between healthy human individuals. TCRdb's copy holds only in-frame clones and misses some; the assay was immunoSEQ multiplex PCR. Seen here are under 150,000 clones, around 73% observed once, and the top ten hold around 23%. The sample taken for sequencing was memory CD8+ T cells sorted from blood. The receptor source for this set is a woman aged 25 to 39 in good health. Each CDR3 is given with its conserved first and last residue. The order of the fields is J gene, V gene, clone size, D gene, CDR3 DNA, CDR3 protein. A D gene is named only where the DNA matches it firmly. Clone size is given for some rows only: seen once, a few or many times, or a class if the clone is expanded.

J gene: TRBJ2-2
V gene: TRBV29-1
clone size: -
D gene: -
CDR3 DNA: TGCAGCGTTGAAGATCGAGAGGGGATTGTGGGCACCGGGGAGCTGTTTTTT
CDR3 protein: CSVEDREGIVGTGELFF

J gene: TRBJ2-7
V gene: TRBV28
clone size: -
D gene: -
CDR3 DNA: TGTGCCAGCAGTTTATGGGGGTGGCGACCTCATACCTACGAGCAGTACTTC
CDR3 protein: CASSLWGWRPHTYEQYF

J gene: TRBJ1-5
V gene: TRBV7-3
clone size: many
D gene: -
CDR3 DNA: TGTGCCAGCAGCTTCATTGACAGTCAGCCCCAGCATTTT
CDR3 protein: CASSFIDSQPQHF

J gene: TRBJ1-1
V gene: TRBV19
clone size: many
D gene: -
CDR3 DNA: TGTGCCAGTAGTCAATTCAGGGGTTTGGACTTCACGAACACTGAAGCTTTCTTT
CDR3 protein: CASSQFRGLDFTNTEAFF

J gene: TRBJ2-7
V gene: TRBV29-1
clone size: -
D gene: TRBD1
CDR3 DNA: TGCAGCGTTTCCGGGACAGGGCCCTACGAGCAGTACTTC
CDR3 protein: CSVSGTGPYEQYF

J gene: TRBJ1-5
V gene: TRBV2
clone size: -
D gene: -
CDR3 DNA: TGTGCCAGCAGCAGGGGTTCCCAGCCCCAGCATTTT
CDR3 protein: CASSRGSQPQHF

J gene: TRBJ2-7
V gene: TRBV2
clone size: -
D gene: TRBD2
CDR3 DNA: TGTGCCAGCAGGGAGACTAGCGGGAGATTCTCCTACGAGCAGTACTTC
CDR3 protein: CASRETSGRFSYEQYF

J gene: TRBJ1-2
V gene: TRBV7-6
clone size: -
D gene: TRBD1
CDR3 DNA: TGTGCCAGCAGCGGACAGGGATCCTATGGCTACACCTTC
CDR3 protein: CASSGQGSYGYTF

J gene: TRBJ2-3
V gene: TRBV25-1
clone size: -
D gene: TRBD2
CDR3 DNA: TGTGCCAGCAGTGAATCCGGGAGGACGACCACAGATACGCAGTATTTT
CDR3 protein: CASSESGRTTTDTQYF

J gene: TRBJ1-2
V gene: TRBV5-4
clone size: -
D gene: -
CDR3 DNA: TGTGCCAGCAGCCGAATGACAGCTCCTACTAACTATGGCTACACCTTC
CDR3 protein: CASSRMTAPTNYGYTF